This entry lists 2 T cell receptor beta chains sequenced from one sample in a study of blood T cells in healthy people across ages. Through a sample-barcoded 5' primer and a J-beta primer mix, a second PCR was run for roughly 6 to 11 cycles. TCRdb reprocessed the 5' RACE reads with MiXCR, giving one entry per CDR3 protein. The data hold 600,000 to 1,000,000 distinct CDR3 sequences, with 20% to 30% observed a single time. These same data were also listed under a study on T cells of mothers and their children.

The sample comprised blood. These TCRs come from a boy aged 5-17 years in good health.

This clonotype has just a few counts. This chain joins TRBV27 and TRBJ2-7, with 9 bases matching TRBD1. V lost 5 bases to trimming and J lost 13 bases; unmatched junction nucleotides: 18. Germline V gives CDR1 MNHEY, CDR2 SMNVEV (reference sequence). CDR3 length: 15 residues. CDR3 nucleotide sequence: TGTGCCAGCAGTCCCAACCGGGACAGGGCGGGTGTGGAATACTTC. This gives the protein CASSPNRDRAGVEYF.

The chain combines TRBV7-9 with TRBJ2-1; a weak D match, TRBD2 (6 bases). Germline V lookup: CDR1 SEHNR, CDR2 FQNEAQ (reference sequence). With 0 bases removed from V and 1 base from J, the gap between germline ends came to 7 bases. The CDR3 spans 15 residues. CDR3 amino acids: CASSLAGRSYNEQFF. As DNA, the CDR3 is TGTGCCAGCAGCTTAGCCGGGAGATCCTACAATGAGCAGTTCTTC.